The 22 T cell receptor beta chains presented below share a single source sample, sequenced in a study of CD8+CD57+ T cells in acquired aplastic anemia. TCR beta VDJ and CDR3 profiles were obtained from a genomic DNA template. TCRdb re-called the reads through MiXCR, storing one row per CDR3 protein. The data contain some 410,000 distinct CDR3 sequences, just under 70% of them singletons. Source material: sorted CD4+, CD8+, or CD8+CD57+ T cells (not recorded which) from PBMCs. All receptors come from a human donor in good health, serving as a control.

Regarding this clonotype: Germline is not matched at one junction end, which may reflect a read error. J is TRBJ1-2 and V is TRBV7-2; D gene ambiguous. This CDR3 comprises 14 residues. Germline V gene sequence: CDR1 SGHTA, CDR2 FQGNSA. The CDR3 spells CASSSHLTSGSEQF. The CDR3 region has the DNA TGTGCCAGCAGCTCCCATCTGACTAGCGGAAGCGAGCAGTTC. The entire variable domain, with the rest obtained from reference TRBV7-2 and TRBJ1-2, is as follows: GAGVSQSPSNKVTEKGKDVELRCDPISGHTALYWYRQSLGQGLEFLIYFQGNSAPDKSGLPSDRFSAERTGGSVSTLTIQRTQQEDSAVYLCASSSHLTSGSEQFGSGTRLTVV.

Concerning this clonotype itself: Given a much more abundant clone one base away, this may be a read error. This chain uses TRBV5-4 with TRBJ1-2, with D possibly matching TRBD1 (5 bases). This CDR3 is built from 13 residues. Germline CDR1 reads SGHNT; CDR2 reads YYREEE (reference sequence). The DNA of the CDR3 is TGTGCCGGCAGCTCCCGCGGAGGGGATGGCTACACCTTC. Translating it yields CAGSSRGGDGYTF. Supplemented by reference TRBV5-4 and TRBJ1-2, the full variable domain reads ETGVTQSPTHLIKTRGQQVTLRCSSQSGHNTVSWYQQALGQGPQFIFQYYREEENGRGNFPPRFSGLQFPNYSSELNVNALELDDSALYLCAGSSRGGDGYTFGSGTRLTVV.

Remarks on this clonotype: An end of the junction does not agree with germline; a read error may underlie this. The rearrangement joins TRBV5-1 to TRBJ1-5, with D maybe TRBD1 (6 bases). The CDR3 spans 13 residues. Per germline, CDR1 SGHRS and CDR2 YFSETQ. The CDR3 spells CATSETRRDTQHF. In DNA, the CDR3 is TGTGCCACCAGTGAGACCAGACGGGACACCCAGCATTTT.

This clonotype showed up many times. The rearrangement joins TRBV10-1 to TRBJ2-5; D not resolved. Germline V gene sequence: CDR1 WNHNN, CDR2 SYGVQD (reference sequence). Trimming took 6 bases from V and 4 from J, leaving 15 bases between them. This CDR3 is built from 14 residues. CDR3 in amino acids: CASSGHEKTETQYF. The CDR3 DNA is TGCGCCAGCAGCGGGCATGAAAAGACAGAGACCCAGTACTTC.

The gene calls are TRBV5-5 and TRBJ1-5; D remains ambiguous. V was trimmed by 4 bases and J by 4 bases, leaving 9 bases between them. The CDR3 sequence is 13 residues long. From germline, CDR1 is SGHKS and CDR2 YYEKEE (reference sequence). The CDR3 DNA sequence: TGTGCCAGCAGCGGGAGTCAGAATCAGCCCCAGCATTTT. It specifies CASSGSQNQPQHF.

Ten or more counts support this clonotype. V is TRBV2 and J is TRBJ1-4; weak D call: TRBD1 (5 bases). V was clipped by 8 bases and J by 7 bases, with 8 bases between them. Germline CDR1 and CDR2: SNHLY and FYNNEI. The CDR3 runs 11 residues. The CDR3 protein is CASRGVEKLFF. The DNA for the CDR3 is TGTGCCAGCCGGGGCGTTGAAAAACTGTTTTTT.

The chain uses TRBV9 and TRBJ2-7; D gene ambiguous. This CDR3 spans 11 amino acids. With 4 bases removed from V and 12 bases from J, the gap between germline ends came to 14 bases. CDR1 is SGDLS and CDR2 is YYNGEE in the germline V gene. The DNA for the CDR3 is TGTGCCAGCAGCATAACGGGTGGGCTGTACTTC. It translates to CASSITGGLYF.

The rearrangement joins TRBV20-1 to TRBJ1-2, with 7 bases aligning to TRBD1. V shed 5 bases and J 4 bases; nucleotides not matched to a gene: 10. The CDR3 has 14 residues. CDR1 is DFQATT, CDR2 SNEGSKA, per germline (reference sequence). CDR3 loop: CSAQQTGTGYGYTF. The CDR3 DNA follows: TGCAGTGCTCAACAGACAGGGACTGGCTATGGCTACACCTTC.

This chain connects TRBV6-4 to TRBJ2-3, with 7 bases fitting TRBD2. The germline CDR1 and CDR2 sequences are MRHNA and SNTAGT. The CDR3 loop spans 14 amino acids. The trim removed 4 bases at V and 1 base at J, leaving 2 bases unmatched. CDR3 loop: CASSGGGGTDTQYF. DNA for the CDR3: TGTGCCAGCAGTGGGGGGGGGGGCACAGATACGCAGTATTTT.

Only one count was recorded for this clonotype. A read error may be the cause here, since a much bigger clone is one base away. The J gene is TRBJ2-1, the V gene TRBV7-9, with D unclear. The CDR3 covers 14 residues. Germline CDR1 and CDR2: SEHNR and FQNEAQ (reference sequence). CDR3 sequence: CASRLGYPISEQLF. DNA of the CDR3: TGTGCCAGCAGGCTAGGGTACCCCATAAGTGAGCAGCTCTTC.

CDR3 in amino acids: CSARRGRDNSPLHF. The CDR3 DNA follows: TGCAGTGCTCGAAGGGGGCGGGATAATTCACCCCTCCACTTT. The chain couples TRBV20-1 to TRBJ1-6; TRBD1 matches 7 bases. CDR1 and CDR2 (germline): DFQATT, SNEGSKA (reference sequence). The CDR3 covers 14 residues. V dropped 5 bases and J dropped 5; count of bases not matched to a gene: 6.

This clonotype has only one observation. This chain links TRBV10-3 with TRBJ1-2; D is unresolved. Trimming removed 4 bases from V and 2 bases from J, with 17 bases in between. CDR1 and CDR2 from the germline V gene are ENHRY and SYGVKD. There are 16 residues in the CDR3. The DNA of the CDR3 is TGTGCCATCAGTGGTTTCGCTACGAGCAGGAACTATGGCTACACCTTC. Translated: CAISGFATSRNYGYTF.

A note on this clonotype: The CDR3 does not close with the conserved phenylalanine or tryptophan, likely indicating a read error. No DNA is shown, since the ends of the CDR3 on it are uncertain; the CDR3 is the one TCRdb lists. V is TRBV9 and J is TRBJ2-7. The CDR3 is 11 residues long, ends included. CDR1 and CDR2 from the germline V gene are SGDLS and YYNGEE. The CDR3 here is CASSVDHNKYC.

CDR3 coding DNA: TGTGCCAGCAGTTTCGGAGACAGCGACAATGAGCAGTTCTTC. It yields the protein CASSFGDSDNEQFF. The chain combines TRBV27 with TRBJ2-1, with D possibly TRBD1 on 5 matching bases. Germline V gene sequence: CDR1 MNHEY, CDR2 SMNVEV (reference sequence). V lost 3 bases and J 5 bases, leaving 11 bases between the germline ends. The CDR3 is made up of 14 amino acids.

The V call is TRBV6-2 or TRBV6-3, the J call TRBJ1-1; no clear D. The length of the CDR3 is 13 residues. V lost 7 bases, J lost 1 base, and 10 bases lay in between. Germline lookup yields CDR1 MNHEY and CDR2 SVGEGT. CDR3 sequence reads: CASILGPNTEAFF. The CDR3 DNA is TGTGCCAGCATACTCGGTCCGAACACTGAAGCTTTCTTT.

This chain joins TRBV7-2 and TRBJ1-6; TRBD1 might be the D (5 bases). Germline V gene data show CDR1 as SGHTA and CDR2 as FQGNSA. Trimming pared 5 bases from V and 13 bases from J, leaving 18 bases between. The CDR3 covers 14 residues. This CDR3 is CASSVGAAPSPLHF. For the CDR3, the DNA is TGTGCCAGCAGCGTCGGGGCCGCCCCCTCGCCCCTCCACTTT.

This clonotype was found many times. V is TRBV6-6 and J is TRBJ2-7; D may match TRBD1 or TRBD2 (6 bases each). Per the germline V gene, CDR1 is MNHNY and CDR2 is SVGAGI (reference sequence). This CDR3 region has 15 residues. V shed 5 bases and J shed 3 bases, with 17 bases lying between them. CDR3 sequence: CASSNPTGGHYEQYF. CDR3 in DNA: TGTGCCAGCAGTAATCCGACAGGAGGGCACTACGAGCAGTACTTC.

Concerning this clonotype: At one end, the junction sequence differs from germline, possibly due to a read error. The chain has TRBV29-1 and TRBJ2-5; no clear D gene. The CDR3 covers 11 residues. Germline V lookup: CDR1 SQVTM, CDR2 ANQGSEA. CDR3 residues: CSVSRQETQHF. Written as DNA, the CDR3 is TGCAGCGTTTCGAGGCAAGAGACTCAGCACTTC. The entire variable domain, with the rest obtained from reference TRBV29-1 and TRBJ2-5, is as follows: SAVISQKPSRDICQRGTSLTIQCQVDSQVTMMFWYRQQPGQSLTLIATANQGSEATYESGFVIDKFPISRPNLTFSTLTVSNMSPEDSSIYLCSVSRQETQHFGPGTRLLVL.

A note on this clonotype: One junction end disagrees with the germline gene, perhaps due to a read error. V usage is TRBV11-1 and J usage is TRBJ1-6; D is uncertain. CDR3 size: 16 residues. Germline V lookup: CDR1 SGHAT, CDR2 FQDESV (reference sequence). DNA for the CDR3: TGCGCCAGCAGTGAGGACTCCCAGTCCTATAATTCACCCCTCCACTTT. Protein: CASSEDSQSYNSPLHF.

This chain connects TRBV7-8 to TRBJ1-6; the D is unclear. Between the trimmed V and J ends, which lost 6 bases and 11 bases, there was a span of 11 bases. Germline V gives CDR1 SGHVS, CDR2 FQNEAQ. The CDR3 runs 12 residues. The CDR3 protein is CASSEAKAPLHF. The CDR3 nucleotides are TGTGCCAGCAGTGAGGCAAAGGCACCCCTCCACTTT.

With regard to this clonotype: A junction boundary mismatches the germline segment, possibly from a read error. The rearrangement uses TRBV7-3 and TRBJ1-1; maybe TRBD1 (5 bases). This CDR3 region has 14 residues. Per germline, CDR1 SGHTA and CDR2 FQGTGA. CDR3: CASSLDIGITEAFF. Written as DNA, the CDR3 is TGCGCCAGCAGCTTGGACATAGGGATCACTGAAGCTTTCTTT.

The chain joins TRBV11-2 to TRBJ1-1, with 7 bases that match TRBD1. This CDR3 region has 16 residues. V lost 9 bases and J lost 3; bases outside the gene matches: 16. The germline gives CDR1 SGHAT, CDR2 FQNNGV. The CDR3 region has the DNA TGTGCCAGTACCGTGGGCAGGGGGGATGAGGACACTGAAGCTTTCTTT. This encodes CASTVGRGDEDTEAFF.